The 17 T cell receptor beta chains given below trace back to one sample, sequenced in a study of cytomegalovirus exposure and HLA in healthy donors. PCR was performed using 60 Vbeta and 13 Jbeta primers. TCRdb keeps only in-frame clones here, not all; method: immunoSEQ multiplex PCR. The table lists some 190,000 clones, almost 80% of them singletons. The sample taken for sequencing was PBMCs. The receptors were gathered from a woman between 18 and 30 years old in good health and CMV-seronegative.

V usage is TRBV7-3 and J usage is TRBJ2-5; a possible D gene is TRBD2 (6 bases). V lost 1 base and J 13 bases, leaving 22 bases between the germline ends. Per the germline V gene, CDR1 is SGHTA and CDR2 is FQGTGA. CDR3 size: 15 residues. The CDR3 sequence: CASSLKGSGLLPSYF. In DNA form, the CDR3 reads TGTGCCAGCAGCTTAAAGGGTTCGGGACTCCTTCCTTCGTACTTC.

The rearrangement links TRBV28 to TRBJ2-7; 14 bases are shared with TRBD2. Trimming at V came to 6 bases and at J to 2 bases, leaving 6 bases not matched to a gene. CDR1 is MDHEN and CDR2 is SYDVKM in the germline V gene. The CDR3 has 16 amino acids. CDR3 DNA sequence: TGTGCCAGCAGACCTGCGGGACTAGCGGGAGCCTACGAGCAGTACTTC. Translated: CASRPAGLAGAYEQYF. The full variable domain, in which reference TRBV28 and TRBJ2-7 provide the parts outside the CDR3, is DVKVTQSSRYLVKRTGEKVFLECVQDMDHENMFWYRQDPGLGLRLIYFSYDVKMKEKGDIPEGYSVSREKKERFSLILESASTNQTSMYLCASRPAGLAGAYEQYFGPGTRLTVT.

J is TRBJ1-2 and V is TRBV5-1; D ambiguous. The germline V gene encodes CDR1 SGHRS and CDR2 YFSETQ. The V end was cut by 0 bases, the J end by 6 bases, with 9 bases between. This CDR3 region has 13 residues. The CDR3 reads CASSLGQINGYTF. For the CDR3, the DNA is TGCGCCAGCAGCTTGGGTCAGATAAATGGCTACACCTTC.

The rearrangement links TRBV6-4 to TRBJ2-1; D is ambiguous. Deletions cut 5 bases from V and 4 bases from J, with 9 bases between. CDR1 MRHNA and CDR2 SNTAGT come from the germline V gene. This CDR3 region has 13 residues. The CDR3 nucleotides are TGTGCCAGCAGTAACGCCACATACAATGAGCAGTTCTTC. This gives the protein CASSNATYNEQFF.

This CDR3 reads CASSSISGVLYF. The CDR3 nucleotides read TGTGCCAGCAGCTCCATTAGCGGGGTACTTTACTTC. This chain links TRBV7-2 with TRBJ2-5; 8 positions agree with TRBD2. The V gene's germline CDR1 is SGHTA and CDR2 FQGNSA. This CDR3 is built from 12 residues. V trimming: 4 bases; J trimming: 14 bases; junction bases outside the gene matches: 9.

In this sample, this clone turned up a few times. This chain links TRBV19 with TRBJ1-4; a possible D gene is TRBD1 (5 bases). The germline gives CDR1 LNHDA, CDR2 SQIVND (reference sequence). This CDR3 spans 15 amino acids. Trimming cost V 3 bases and J 8 bases, with 16 bases left between them. The CDR3, as DNA: TGTGCCAGTAGTATTTCTGGACATTGGGGAGAAAAACTGTTTTTT. Translating it yields CASSISGHWGEKLFF.

The chain is built from TRBV6-5 and TRBJ2-7; D call uncertain. With 6 bases removed from V and 1 base from J, the gap between germline ends came to 7 bases. The CDR3 spans 12 residues. Per germline, CDR1 MNHEY and CDR2 SVGAGI. The CDR3 is CASSQSSYEQYF. The CDR3 coding sequence is TGTGCCAGCAGCCAGTCATCCTACGAGCAGTACTTC.

This clone was found once. The chain is built from TRBV19 and TRBJ1-6; TRBD1 aligns across 8 bases. The germline CDR1 and CDR2 sequences are LNHDA and SQIVND (reference sequence). The ends lost 11 bases at V and 7 bases at J; junction bases unmatched: 7. The CDR3 loop spans 13 amino acids. The CDR3 coding sequence is TGTGCCGCTTCAACAGGGGGGAATTCACCCCTCCACTTT. Its translation: CAASTGGNSPLHF.

V usage is TRBV19 and J usage is TRBJ1-2; 8 bases are a match to TRBD1. V trimming: 7 bases; J trimming: 6 bases; junction bases outside the gene matches: 4. Germline V CDR1 and CDR2: LNHDA, SQIVND (reference sequence). This CDR3 spans 12 amino acids. CDR3 region: CASIQGGDGYTF. The DNA for the CDR3 is TGTGCCAGTATACAGGGGGGGGATGGCTACACCTTC.

This clone has a handful of counts. The chain carries TRBV6-1 and TRBJ2-7, with 16 bases matching TRBD2. This CDR3 region has 17 residues. The germline V gene has CDR1 MNHNS and CDR2 SASEGT. V shed 4 bases and J 1 base; nucleotides not matched to a gene: 4. The CDR3 bases are TGTGCCAGCAGTGCGGGACTAGCGGGAGGGACATCCTACGAGCAGTACTTC. Translation gives CASSAGLAGGTSYEQYF.

The CDR3 sequence is CASSLRVIRYEQYF. For the CDR3, the DNA is TGTGCCAGCAGCTTGCGGGTCATCCGCTACGAGCAGTACTTC. The chain couples TRBV5-6 to TRBJ2-7; unclear D gene. The length of the CDR3 is 14 residues. Trimming stripped 1 base from V and 3 bases from J, with 11 bases between. Germline CDR1 SGHDT, CDR2 YYEEEE. Based on the CDR3 plus reference TRBV5-6 and TRBJ2-7, the full variable domain is DAGVTQSPTHLIKTRGQQVTLRCSPKSGHDTVSWYQQALGQGPQFIFQYYEEEERQRGNFPDRFSGHQFPNYSSELNVNALLLGDSALYLCASSLRVIRYEQYFGPGTRLTVT.

The chain recombines TRBV4-1 with TRBJ2-7; 9 bases are shared with TRBD1. CDR3 length equals 17 residues. Germline CDR1 MGHRA, CDR2 YSYEKL. V lost 4 bases, J lost 4 bases, and 14 bases stayed unmatched. The CDR3 sequence: CASSLSPGQGFVYEQYF. The CDR3 nucleotides read TGCGCCAGCAGCCTTTCACCGGGACAGGGATTTGTTTACGAGCAGTACTTC.

The chain joins TRBV5-1 to TRBJ2-1; TRBD2 matches at 10 bases. Germline values: CDR1 SGHRS, CDR2 YFSETQ. J lost 9 bases, V lost 4 bases, and 10 bases had no gene match. The CDR3 extends over 15 amino acids. CDR3 DNA sequence: TGCGCCAGCAGCGCGGCTAGCGGGAGTTTGGTTGAGCAGTTCTTC. Protein sequence: CASSAASGSLVEQFF.

The chain uses TRBV18 and TRBJ1-2; 12 bases are shared with TRBD1. The CDR3 loop spans 17 amino acids. J lost 6 bases, V lost 4 bases, and 12 bases had no gene match. In germline, CDR1 is KGHSH, CDR2 LQKENI. CDR3 coding DNA: TGTGCCAGCTCACTGCGGCCGGGGACAGGGGGCTTCAATGGCTACACCTTC. Its protein is CASSLRPGTGGFNGYTF.

The chain combines TRBV5-1 with TRBJ2-5; 8 bases agree with TRBD1. Germline loops: CDR1 SGHRS, CDR2 YFSETQ. The V and J ends lost 0 bases and 5 bases, in that order; junction bases with no gene match: 6. This CDR3 has 15 residues. The CDR3 bases are TGCGCCAGCAGCTTGGCCCAGGGGGCTTTTGAGACCCAGTACTTC. Its protein product is CASSLAQGAFETQYF.

V gene TRBV5-4 combines with J gene TRBJ1-4; maybe TRBD1 (5 bases). Germline CDR1 reads SGHNT; CDR2 reads YYREEE (reference sequence). The CDR3 is 15 residues long. V gave up 2 bases and J gave up 7 bases, with 15 bases separating them. The chain's CDR3 is CASSFSGAQGEKLFF. CDR3 DNA: TGTGCCAGCAGCTTTAGTGGGGCGCAGGGTGAAAAACTGTTTTTT.

This sequence joins TRBV7-3 and TRBJ2-2; a weak D match, TRBD1 (7 bases). The CDR3 extends over 14 amino acids. Deletions cut 3 bases from V and 6 bases from J, with 11 bases between. Per the germline V gene, CDR1 is SGHTA and CDR2 is FQGTGA. The chain's CDR3 is CASSFQGGSGELFF. The CDR3 nucleotides read TGTGCCAGCAGCTTCCAGGGGGGATCCGGGGAGCTGTTTTTT. The whole variable domain, filled in from reference TRBV7-3 and TRBJ2-2, reads GAGVSQTPSNKVTEKGKYVELRCDPISGHTALYWYRQSLGQGPEFLIYFQGTGAADDSGLPNDRFFAVRPEGSVSTLKIQRTERGDSAVYLCASSFQGGSGELFFGEGSRLTVL.